This T cell receptor (beta chain) was identified during a study of cytomegalovirus exposure and HLA in healthy donors. Study conclusions and caveats: Per a later analysis, HLA-associated TCR beta chains showed more clonal expansion than other, equally common TCR beta chains. A later analysis linked a missense DCLRE1C variant to TCR beta V- and J-gene trimming. Presence/absence analyses took donor sequencing depth as roughly uniform. Judged likely to be a sequencing artifact was a cluster of highly shared sequence variants.

Both 60 Vbeta primers and 13 Jbeta primers went into the PCR. The table came from immunoSEQ multiplex PCR; TCRdb's copy has only in-frame clones and leaves some out. The sample consists of roughly 190,000 clones, almost 80% of them appearing once. The V gene lost 4 bases and the J gene lost 4 bases, with 13 bases spanning the gap. The CDR3 has 15 residues. Looked up from germline, CDR1 is MGHRA and CDR2 is YSYEKL. This clone was found a few times. Antigen unknown. V and J are TRBV4-1 and TRBJ1-4; the D is unclear. The specimen sequenced was PBMCs. The TCR was taken from a woman under 30 in good health and CMV-seronegative. Here the CDR3 DNA reads TGCGCCAGCAGCCGCCTAATGGGCCTTAATGAAAAACTGTTTTTT. As protein: CASSRLMGLNEKLFF.